This T cell receptor (beta chain) stems from a study of immune heterogeneity within non-small cell lung tumors. Study context: The composition of the tumors was several squamous cell carcinomas, fewer than 13 non-squamous carcinomas and 1 not otherwise specified.

CDR3 size: 13 residues. V gave up 2 bases and J gave up 6 bases, with 11 bases separating them. Germline CDR1 is LGHNT and CDR2 is FRNRAP. Multiplex PCR was performed with 32 V and 13 J primers, and it amplified TCR beta CDR3. A single record per CDR3 protein comes from TCRdb applying MiXCR to the multiplex PCR reads. The sample consists of tens of thousands of distinct CDR3 sequences, around 28% of them appearing once. TCRs were amplified from 600 ng gDNA of bulk tumor per sample. Several far-apart biopsies were taken per primary tumor during surgery. The study cohort was described as untreated, and its members had newly diagnosed non-small cell lung cancer. They went on to have curative surgery. This clonotype is labeled medium-sized.

The rearrangement uses TRBV12-5 and TRBJ2-7; D unresolved. Sequencing was performed on lung tumor tissue. The TCR comes from a man in his forties or fifties with non-small cell lung cancer. The DNA for the CDR3 is TGTGCTAGTGGTTTGTTGGGGTTCGGCGAGCAGTACTTC. Translation: CASGLLGFGEQYF.